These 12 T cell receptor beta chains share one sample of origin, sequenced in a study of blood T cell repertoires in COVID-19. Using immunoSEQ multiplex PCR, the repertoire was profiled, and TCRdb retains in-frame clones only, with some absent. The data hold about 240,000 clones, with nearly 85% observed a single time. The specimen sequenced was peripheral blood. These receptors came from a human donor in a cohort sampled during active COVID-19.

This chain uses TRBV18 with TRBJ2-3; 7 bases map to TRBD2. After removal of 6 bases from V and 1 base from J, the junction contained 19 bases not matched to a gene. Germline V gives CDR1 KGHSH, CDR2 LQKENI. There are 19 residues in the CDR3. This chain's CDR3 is CASSPPGLSGIFGTDTQYF. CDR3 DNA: TGTGCCAGCTCCCCCCCCGGACTAAGCGGGATTTTTGGCACAGATACGCAGTATTTT.

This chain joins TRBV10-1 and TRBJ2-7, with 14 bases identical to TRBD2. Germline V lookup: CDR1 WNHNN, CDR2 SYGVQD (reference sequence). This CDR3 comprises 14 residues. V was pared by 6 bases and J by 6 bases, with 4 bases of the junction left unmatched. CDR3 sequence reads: CASRPGLAGVEQYF. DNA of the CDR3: TGCGCCAGCAGGCCGGGACTAGCGGGAGTCGAGCAGTACTTC.

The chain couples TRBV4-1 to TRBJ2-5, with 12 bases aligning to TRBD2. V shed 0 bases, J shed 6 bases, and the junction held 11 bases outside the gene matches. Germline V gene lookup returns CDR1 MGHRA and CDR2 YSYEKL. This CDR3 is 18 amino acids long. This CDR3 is CASSQEGTQTSGRKTQYF. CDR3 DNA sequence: TGCGCCAGCAGCCAAGAGGGTACCCAGACTAGCGGGAGAAAGACCCAGTACTTC.

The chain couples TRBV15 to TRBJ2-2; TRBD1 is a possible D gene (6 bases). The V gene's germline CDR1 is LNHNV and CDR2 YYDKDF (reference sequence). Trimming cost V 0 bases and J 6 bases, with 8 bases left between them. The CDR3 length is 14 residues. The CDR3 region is CATSRDRGSGELFF. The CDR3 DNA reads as TGTGCCACCAGCAGAGATAGGGGGTCCGGGGAGCTGTTTTTT. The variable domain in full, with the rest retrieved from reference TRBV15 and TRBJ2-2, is DAMVIQNPRYQVTQFGKPVTLSCSQTLNHNVMYWYQQKSSQAPKLLFHYYDKDFNNEADTPDNFQSRRPNTSFCFLDIRSPGLGDTAMYLCATSRDRGSGELFFGEGSRLTVL.

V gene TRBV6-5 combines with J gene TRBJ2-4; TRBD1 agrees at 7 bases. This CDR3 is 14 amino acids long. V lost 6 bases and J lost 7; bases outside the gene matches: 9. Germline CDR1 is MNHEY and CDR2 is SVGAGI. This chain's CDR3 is CASSQGQEGNIQYF. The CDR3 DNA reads TGTGCCAGCAGCCAAGGACAGGAAGGGAACATTCAGTACTTC.

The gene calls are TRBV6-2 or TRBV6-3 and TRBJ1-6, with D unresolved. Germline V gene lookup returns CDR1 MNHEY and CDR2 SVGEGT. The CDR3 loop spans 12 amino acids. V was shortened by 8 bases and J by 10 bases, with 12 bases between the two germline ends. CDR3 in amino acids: CASGQEVSPLHF. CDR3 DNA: TGTGCCAGCGGCCAAGAGGTGTCACCCCTCCACTTT.

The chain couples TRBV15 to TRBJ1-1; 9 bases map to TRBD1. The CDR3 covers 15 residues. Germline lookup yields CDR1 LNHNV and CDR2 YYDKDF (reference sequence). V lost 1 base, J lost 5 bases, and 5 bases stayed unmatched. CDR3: CATSRVTGGRTEAFF. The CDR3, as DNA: TGTGCCACCAGCAGAGTTACAGGGGGCAGGACTGAAGCTTTCTTT.

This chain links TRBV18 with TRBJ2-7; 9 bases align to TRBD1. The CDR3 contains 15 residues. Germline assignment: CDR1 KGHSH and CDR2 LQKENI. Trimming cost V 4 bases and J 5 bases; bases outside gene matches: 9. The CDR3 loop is CASSRSGTGPHEQYF. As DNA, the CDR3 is TGTGCCAGCTCACGGTCCGGGACAGGGCCCCACGAGCAGTACTTC.

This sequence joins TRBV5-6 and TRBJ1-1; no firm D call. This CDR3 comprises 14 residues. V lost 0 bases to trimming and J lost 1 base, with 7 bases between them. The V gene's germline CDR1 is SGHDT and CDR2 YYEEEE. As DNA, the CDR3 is TGTGCCAGCAGCTTGGCGCACTCGAACACTGAAGCTTTCTTT. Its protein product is CASSLAHSNTEAFF.

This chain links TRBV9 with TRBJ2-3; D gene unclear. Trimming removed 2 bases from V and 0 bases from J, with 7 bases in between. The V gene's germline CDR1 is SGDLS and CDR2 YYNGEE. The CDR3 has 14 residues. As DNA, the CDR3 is TGTGCCAGCAGCGTTGGCTCTAGCACAGATACGCAGTATTTT. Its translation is CASSVGSSTDTQYF.

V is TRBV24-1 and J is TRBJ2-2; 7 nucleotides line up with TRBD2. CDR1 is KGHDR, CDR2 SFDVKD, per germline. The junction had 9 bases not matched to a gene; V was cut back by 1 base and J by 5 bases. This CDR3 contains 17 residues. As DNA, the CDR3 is TGTGCCACCAGTGATTTATCGGCCGGGGGGTTAACCGGGGAGCTGTTTTTT. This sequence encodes CATSDLSAGGLTGELFF.

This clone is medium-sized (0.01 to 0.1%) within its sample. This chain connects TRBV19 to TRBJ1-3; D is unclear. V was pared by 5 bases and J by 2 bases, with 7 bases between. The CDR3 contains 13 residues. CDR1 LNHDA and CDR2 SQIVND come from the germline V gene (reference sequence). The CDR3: CASSDTPGNTIYF. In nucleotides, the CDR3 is TGTGCCAGTAGTGACACACCTGGAAACACCATATATTTT.